Below, 25 T cell receptor beta chains from the same sample are listed, as sequenced in a study of beta chain features in type 1 diabetes. Isolated RNA was reverse transcribed in full, so expressed TCRB transcripts were sequenced. Clones were read by immunoSEQ multiplex PCR, and TCRdb kept only the in-frame ones, dropping some. The data contain about 290,000 clones, 8% of them singletons. Sequenced material: central memory CD4+ T cells from blood. The receptors here all came from a woman in her late teens or twenties in good health.

This clone was seen more than once but under ten times. The chain joins TRBV2 to TRBJ2-7; D tentatively reads TRBD1 or TRBD2 (5 bases each). Germline V gene lookup returns CDR1 SNHLY and CDR2 FYNNEI. V was clipped by 2 bases and J by 6 bases, with 17 bases between them. CDR3 length: 15 amino acids. The CDR3 reads CASSEWFGGNVEQYV. For the CDR3, the DNA is TGTGCCAGCAGTGAATGGTTTGGGGGTAATGTCGAGCAGTACGTC.

V usage is TRBV14 and J usage is TRBJ2-1; 8 bases line up with TRBD2. The trim removed 6 bases at V and 3 bases at J, leaving 10 bases unmatched. CDR1 SGHDN and CDR2 FVKESK come from the germline V gene. This CDR3 has 16 amino acids. Written as DNA, the CDR3 is TGTGCCAGCAGTCTCTACGGGGGGGCTGTCTACAATGAGCAGTTCTTC. Its protein product is CASSLYGGAVYNEQFF.

J is TRBJ2-5 and V is TRBV12-2; TRBD2, the D gene given by the table, was not confirmed from the DNA. TRBV12-2 is described as a pseudogene. The CDR3 runs to 17 residues. The CDR3, as DNA: TGTGCAAGTCGCTTAAGACGAGGGCTAGCGGACCAAGAGACCCAGTACTTC. Translating gives CASRLRRGLADQETQYF.

A few counts support this clone. The chain carries TRBV5-1 and TRBJ2-5, with a tentative D call TRBD2 (6 bases). The CDR3 totals 15 residues. The V and J ends lost 0 bases and 2 bases respectively, with 11 bases between them. CDR1 SGHRS and CDR2 YFSETQ come from the germline V gene. CDR3 sequence (DNA): TGCGCCAGCAGCTTGGCCGGGGGACCTCAAGAGACCCAGTACTTC. This codes for CASSLAGGPQETQYF.

The chain joins TRBV7-9 to TRBJ1-1; D not resolved. V shed 2 bases and J shed 1 base, with 8 bases lying between them. From germline, CDR1 is SEHNR and CDR2 FQNEAQ (reference sequence). This CDR3 contains 14 residues. Here the CDR3 DNA reads TGTGCCAGCAGCTTAATCCCGGGGAACACTGAAGCTTTCTTT. Translation gives CASSLIPGNTEAFF. Looking up the rest from reference TRBV7-9 and TRBJ1-1 gives the full variable domain: DTGVSQNPRHKITKRGQNVTFRCDPISEHNRLYWYRQTLGQGPEFLTYFQNEAQLEKSRLLSDRFSAERPKGSFSTLEIQRTEQGDSAMYLCASSLIPGNTEAFFGQGTRLTVV.

This clone was found a few times. J is TRBJ1-1 and V is TRBV6-1; D gene uncertain. This CDR3 is 13 amino acids long. CDR1 and CDR2 from the germline V gene are MNHNS and SASEGT. Trimming pared 6 bases from V and 4 bases from J, leaving 12 bases between. Here the CDR3 DNA reads TGTGCCAGCAGCCTAGGCGGGTCCACTGAAGCTTTCTTT. Its protein product is CASSLGGSTEAFF.

This clone has more than one count but fewer than ten. This specimen includes other DNA sequences encoding the same CDR3. V and J are TRBV7-9 and TRBJ1-1, with unresolved D. The length of the CDR3 is 13 residues. Germline values: CDR1 SEHNR, CDR2 FQNEAQ (reference sequence). Trimming removed 3 bases at V and 1 base at J, with 6 bases between. The CDR3 reads CASSLVGNTEAFF. CDR3 nucleotide sequence: TGTGCCAGCAGCTTGGTAGGGAACACTGAAGCTTTCTTT. Filled out from reference TRBV7-9 and TRBJ1-1, the complete variable domain reads DTGVSQNPRHKITKRGQNVTFRCDPISEHNRLYWYRQTLGQGPEFLTYFQNEAQLEKSRLLSDRFSAERPKGSFSTLEIQRTEQGDSAMYLCASSLVGNTEAFFGQGTRLTVV.

Regarding this clone: The same CDR3 is also encoded by other DNA sequences in this sample. The rearrangement links TRBV9 to TRBJ2-3; D remains unclear. The CDR3 spans 13 residues. Germline CDR1 reads SGDLS; CDR2 reads YYNGEE. V was clipped by 0 bases and J by 3 bases, with 5 bases between them. The CDR3 here is CASSVAGTDTQYF. The CDR3 DNA reads as TGTGCCAGCAGCGTAGCCGGGACAGATACGCAGTATTTT.

The J gene is TRBJ1-2, the V gene TRBV13; D is undetermined. This CDR3 region has 12 residues. Germline values: CDR1 PRHDT, CDR2 FYEKMQ (reference sequence). Trimming took 2 bases from V and 8 from J, leaving 9 bases between them. CDR3 sequence (DNA): TGTGCCAGCAGCTTAAGGGAATTGGGCTACACCTTC. Translating it yields CASSLRELGYTF.

The V and J genes are TRBV6-1 and TRBJ2-7; unclear D gene. Between the trimmed V and J ends, which lost 1 base and 2 bases, there was a span of 9 bases. Germline V gene data show CDR1 as MNHNS and CDR2 as SASEGT. The CDR3 is made up of 14 amino acids. CDR3 in amino acids: CASSEDPGPYEQYV. The CDR3 bases are TGTGCCAGCAGTGAAGATCCAGGACCCTACGAGCAGTACGTC.

This chain uses TRBV4-2 with TRBJ2-1, with 11 bases matching TRBD1. The CDR3 spans 16 residues. Germline CDR1 is LGHNA and CDR2 is YNFKEQ. V trimming: 0 bases; J trimming: 3 bases; junction bases outside the gene matches: 1. The CDR3 sequence is CASSQEGQGVYNEQFF. The CDR3 nucleotides are TGTGCCAGCAGCCAAGAGGGACAGGGGGTCTACAATGAGCAGTTCTTC.

This clone was observed a few times. The chain joins TRBV25-1 to TRBJ2-2; 11 positions match TRBD1. CDR1 and CDR2 from the germline V gene are MGHDK and SYGVNS. Trimming removed 1 base from V and 4 bases from J; junction bases left unmatched: 2. The CDR3 loop spans 16 amino acids. In nucleotides, the CDR3 is TGTGCCAGCAGTGAATCCGGGACAGGGGGCACCGGGGAGCTGTTTTTT. Translation gives CASSESGTGGTGELFF.

The chain is built from TRBV11-2 and TRBJ1-2; TRBD1 matches at 7 bases. The CDR3 consists of 14 residues. From germline, CDR1 is SGHAT and CDR2 FQNNGV. Trimming took 6 bases from V and 5 from J; bases not matched to a gene: 9. CDR3 in DNA: TGTGCCAGCAGGGACCGGGACAGCGAATATGGCTACACCTTC. It specifies CASRDRDSEYGYTF.

The chain is built from TRBV2 and TRBJ2-3, with D possibly being TRBD2 (6 bases). This CDR3 contains 17 residues. Trimming left V 7 bases short and J 0 bases short, with 20 bases between. Germline loops: CDR1 SNHLY, CDR2 FYNNEI. The DNA of the CDR3 is TGTGCCAGCACTCCTCCTCGGGCGGGACCTAGCACAGATACGCAGTATTTT. Its protein product is CASTPPRAGPSTDTQYF.

The CDR3 sequence is CASSEKTGGNYGYTF. CDR3 DNA: TGTGCCAGCAGTGAAAAGACGGGGGGTAACTATGGCTACACCTTC. V is TRBV2 and J is TRBJ1-2; D is perhaps TRBD1 (5 bases). Looked up from germline, CDR1 is SNHLY and CDR2 is FYNNEI. The V gene lost 2 bases and the J gene lost 1 base, with 11 bases spanning the gap. This CDR3 is 15 amino acids long.

The V and J genes are TRBV6-6 and TRBJ2-7; 7 bases match TRBD2. The J segment lost 9 bases and the V segment lost 6 bases, leaving 17 bases of the junction unmatched. This CDR3 region has 15 residues. Germline loops: CDR1 MNHNY, CDR2 SVGAGI (reference sequence). CDR3 protein: CASREGGSRIPRQYF. The CDR3 nucleotides are TGTGCCAGCAGGGAGGGAGGGAGTAGGATCCCGAGGCAGTACTTC.

This clone was recorded a few times. The CDR3 DNA reads TGTGCCAGCAGTTATGGACAGGGGGCTAGAAATACGCAGTATTTT. It yields the protein CASSYGQGARNTQYF. V and J are TRBV6-5 and TRBJ2-3; 11 bases fit TRBD1. V lost 3 bases and J lost 7; bases outside the gene matches: 6. The CDR3 spans 15 residues. The germline gives CDR1 MNHEY, CDR2 SVGAGI.

Comment on this clone: Other DNA variants within this sample encode the same CDR3. The gene calls are TRBV5-6 and TRBJ2-5; D remains unclear. V gave up 1 base and J gave up 4 bases, with 5 bases separating them. Per germline, CDR1 SGHDT and CDR2 YYEEEE. The CDR3 length is 12 residues. The CDR3 sequence is CASSLWTETQYF. CDR3 nucleotide sequence: TGTGCCAGCAGCTTGTGGACAGAGACCCAGTACTTC.

This clone was seen only a few times. CDR3 loop: CASSQDHQETQYF. The CDR3 coding sequence is TGCGCCAGCAGCCAAGACCACCAAGAGACCCAGTACTTC. The gene calls are TRBV4-1 and TRBJ2-5, with D uncertain. Germline V gives CDR1 MGHRA, CDR2 YSYEKL. The CDR3 has 13 residues. Deletions cut 0 bases from V and 0 bases from J, with 2 bases between.

The chain has TRBV11-3 and TRBJ2-3; D possibly corresponds to TRBD1 (6 bases). With 4 bases removed from V and 4 bases from J, the gap between germline ends came to 24 bases. Germline V CDR1 and CDR2: SGHNT, YENEEA. This CDR3 spans 18 amino acids. The DNA for the CDR3 is TGTGCCAGCAGCTCAAAGGGGGTACGCGGAGAGCGAGCAGATACGCAGTATTTT. It translates to CASSSKGVRGERADTQYF.

Ten or more counts support this clone. The V call is TRBV29-1, the J call TRBJ2-3; the D gene is possibly TRBD2 (6 bases). V dropped 8 bases and J dropped 5 bases, with 17 bases sitting between them. Germline CDR1 SQVTM, CDR2 ANQGSEA. The CDR3 extends over 13 amino acids. The CDR3 reads CSPSERRGDTQYF. CDR3 DNA: TGCAGCCCCTCAGAGAGGCGGGGAGATACGCAGTATTTT.

In the case of this clone: A far bigger clonotype differs at one base, so this is likely a read error. Other DNA sequences in this specimen translate into the identical CDR3. The gene calls are TRBV19 and TRBJ1-2; tentatively, D is TRBD1 (6 bases). CDR3 length: 14 residues. The germline V and J ends were trimmed by 3 bases and 8 bases, with 16 bases remaining between them. CDR1 is LNHDA, CDR2 SQIVND, per germline (reference sequence). The DNA of the CDR3 is TGTGCCAGTAGTATCGAACAGGGTGCGCGGGGCTACACCTTC. Translating gives CASSIEQGARGYTF.

This clone appeared many times. V and J are TRBV10-3 and TRBJ1-2, with D possibly TRBD1 on 6 matching bases. V lost 2 bases and J lost 2, with 6 bases in between. Per the germline V gene, CDR1 is ENHRY and CDR2 is SYGVKD. The CDR3 spans 13 residues. The chain's CDR3 is CAISEQGNYGYTF. DNA for the CDR3: TGTGCCATCAGTGAGCAGGGGAACTATGGCTACACCTTC.

This clone appeared a few times. The chain recombines TRBV7-3 with TRBJ2-1; 11 nucleotides align to TRBD2. The CDR3 is made up of 14 amino acids. Germline trimming cut 4 bases from V and 10 bases from J; bases unmatched to any gene: 6. Germline CDR1 and CDR2: SGHTA and FQGTGA. The CDR3 reads CASSSLAGGLEQFF. The CDR3 nucleotides read TGTGCCAGCAGCTCGCTAGCGGGAGGCTTAGAGCAGTTCTTC.

The sample holds many counts of this clone. This chain uses TRBV7-2 with TRBJ1-1; TRBD1 is a possible D gene (6 bases). V was shortened by 5 bases and J by 4 bases, with 14 bases between the two germline ends. The CDR3 consists of 14 residues. Per germline, CDR1 SGHTA and CDR2 FQGNSA. In DNA form, the CDR3 reads TGTGCCAGCAGCGCTAGACAGGAGATCACTGAAGCTTTCTTT. Translation: CASSARQEITEAFF.